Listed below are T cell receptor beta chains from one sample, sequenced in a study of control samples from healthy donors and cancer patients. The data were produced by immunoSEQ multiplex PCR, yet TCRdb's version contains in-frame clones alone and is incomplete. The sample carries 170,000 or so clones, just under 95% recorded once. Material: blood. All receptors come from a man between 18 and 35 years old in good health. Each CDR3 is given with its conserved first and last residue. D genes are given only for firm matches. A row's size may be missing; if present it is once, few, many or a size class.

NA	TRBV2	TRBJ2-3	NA	TGTGCCGGGGATATGAGGGGCACAGATACGCAGTATTTT	CAGDMRGTDTQYF
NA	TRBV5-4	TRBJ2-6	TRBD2	TGTGCCAGCAGCTGGCTTGCGGGGGACTATGGGGCCAACGTCCTGACTTTC	CASSWLAGDYGANVLTF
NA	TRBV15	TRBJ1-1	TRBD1	TGTGCCACCGCACAGGACAGGGGGCTAGGGACTGAAGCTTTCTTT	CATAQDRGLGTEAFF
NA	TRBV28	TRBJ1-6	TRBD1	TGTGCCAGCAGGCCGGACAGGGGGAGTTCACCCCTCCACTTT	CASRPDRGSSPLHF
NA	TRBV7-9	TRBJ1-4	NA	TGTGCCAGCAGCTTAGCTGTCGGGGGAGTTGAAAAACTGTTTTTT	CASSLAVGGVEKLFF
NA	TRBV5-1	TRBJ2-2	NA	TGCGCCAGCAGCCCTCAGACGAACACCGGGGAGCTGTTTTTT	CASSPQTNTGELFF
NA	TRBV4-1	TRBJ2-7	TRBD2	TGCGCCAGCAGTTTTAGCTCCGGGACTAGCTACGAGCAGTACTTC	CASSFSSGTSYEQYF
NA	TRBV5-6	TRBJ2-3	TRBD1	TGTGCCAGCAGCTTACAGGGGGTCGGCACAGATACGCAGTATTTT	CASSLQGVGTDTQYF
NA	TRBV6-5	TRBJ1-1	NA	TGTGCCAGCAGGGACCCGGGGGGGGCAGGGACTGAAGCTTTCTTT	CASRDPGGAGTEAFF
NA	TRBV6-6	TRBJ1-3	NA	TGTGCCAGCAGTCCCACAGGGAGCGCGGCCACCATATATTTT	CASSPTGSAATIYF
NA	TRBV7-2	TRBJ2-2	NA	TGTGCCAGCAGCTTAGGAATCGGGGCCGGGGAGCTGTTTTTT	CASSLGIGAGELFF
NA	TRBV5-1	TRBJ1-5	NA	TGCGCCAGCAGCTTAGGGACCGAAGCTCAGCCCCAGCATTTT	CASSLGTEAQPQHF
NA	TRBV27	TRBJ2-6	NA	TGTGCCAGCAGTCCGGACGGGACCTCTGGGGCCAACGTCCTGACTTTC	CASSPDGTSGANVLTF
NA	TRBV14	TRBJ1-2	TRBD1	TGTGCCAGCAGCCAAGGTCAATCGGGACAGGGTCTCGGCTACACCTTC	CASSQGQSGQGLGYTF
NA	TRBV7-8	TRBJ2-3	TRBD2	TGTGCCAGCAGCCCTACTTCGACTAGCGGGGAGGATACGCAGTATTTT	CASSPTSTSGEDTQYF
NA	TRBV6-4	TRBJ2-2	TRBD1	TGTGCCAGCGGGACAGGGGGCCTTGGGACCGGGGAGCTGTTTTTT	CASGTGGLGTGELFF
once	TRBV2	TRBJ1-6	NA	TGTGCCGGCAACCAGGGGCGATGGAATTCACCCCTCCACTTT	CAGNQGRWNSPLHF
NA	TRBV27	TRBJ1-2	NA	TGTGCCAGCAGTTTGATGGGCTATGGCTACACCTTC	CASSLMGYGYTF
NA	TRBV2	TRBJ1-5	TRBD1	TGTGCCAGCGCGAGAGACAGGGGTAGCAATCAGCCCCAGCATTTT	CASARDRGSNQPQHF
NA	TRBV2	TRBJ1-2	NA	TGTGCCAGCAGTGAAACAGGAAATGGCTATGGCTACACCTTC	CASSETGNGYGYTF
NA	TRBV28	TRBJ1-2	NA	TGTGCCAGCAGTGGAAGAGAGGATGGCTACACCTTC	CASSGREDGYTF
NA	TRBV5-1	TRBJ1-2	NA	TGCGCCAGCAGCTTGGCCAAGGCCTCTGCCCCGACCTATGGCTACACCTTC	CASSLAKASAPTYGYTF
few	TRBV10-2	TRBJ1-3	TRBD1	TGCGCCAGCAGTGAGGACAGGGACCTCGTAAACACCATATATTTT	CASSEDRDLVNTIYF
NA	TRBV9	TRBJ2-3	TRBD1	TGTGCCAGCACCGGGACAGCTAGCACAGATACGCAGTATTTT	CASTGTASTDTQYF
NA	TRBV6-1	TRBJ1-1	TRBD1	TGTGCCAGCAGTGACGGACATTTAGGGAGGGGGCGGGGCAAAGCTGAAGCTTTCTTT	CASSDGHLGRGRGKAEAFF
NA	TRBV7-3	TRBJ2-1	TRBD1	TGTGCCAGCAGTCGGACAGGGGGTAATTACAATGAGCAGTTCTTC	CASSRTGGNYNEQFF
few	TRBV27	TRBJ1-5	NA	TGTGCCAGCAGTTTATCGGGGGGTAGCAATCAGCCCCAGCATTTT	CASSLSGGSNQPQHF
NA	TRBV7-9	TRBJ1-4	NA	TGTGCCAGCAGCCCCTCACGAACTAATGAAAAACTGTTTTTT	CASSPSRTNEKLFF
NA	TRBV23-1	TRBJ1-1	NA	TGCGCCAGCAGTCAATGGACAGTTGCGGGCACTGAAGCTTTCTTT	CASSQWTVAGTEAFF
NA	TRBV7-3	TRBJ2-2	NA	TGTGCCAGCAGCCCAACTGTCCGGACCGGGGAGCTGTTTTTT	CASSPTVRTGELFF
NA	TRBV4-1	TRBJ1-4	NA	TGCGCCAGCAGCCTATCCGGGACACTGAGTGAAAAACTGTTTTTT	CASSLSGTLSEKLFF
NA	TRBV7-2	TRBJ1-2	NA	TGTGCCAGCAGCTTACAGGCAGGGCCCAACTATGGCTACACCTTC	CASSLQAGPNYGYTF
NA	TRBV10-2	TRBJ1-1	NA	TGCGCCAGCAGTGAGTCTAAGGTGGACACTGAAGCTTTCTTT	CASSESKVDTEAFF
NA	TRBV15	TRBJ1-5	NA	TGTGCCACCAGTTCAGCAGGGCATCAGCCCCAGCATTTT	CATSSAGHQPQHF
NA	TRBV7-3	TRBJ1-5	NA	TGTGCCAGCAGCTTCCCCTTTAGGCCCTCCCTGGCCCAGCCCCAGCATTTT	CASSFPFRPSLAQPQHF
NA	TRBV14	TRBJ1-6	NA	TGTGCCAGCAGCCGTTTCCAGGGTACGCATAATTCACCCCTCCACTTT	CASSRFQGTHNSPLHF
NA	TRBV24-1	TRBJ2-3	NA	TGTGCCACCAGTGATTTGGCAGGGTTAGATACGCAGTATTTT	CATSDLAGLDTQYF
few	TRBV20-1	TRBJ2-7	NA	TGCAGTGCTAGACGCGGGGAAGAGCAGTACTTC	CSARRGEEQYF
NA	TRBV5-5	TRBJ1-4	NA	TGTGCCAGCAGCCTTGCAACTAATGAAAAACTGTTTTTT	CASSLATNEKLFF
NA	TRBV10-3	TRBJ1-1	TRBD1	TGTGCCAGCCGGACAGGGACTGAAGCTTTCTTT	CASRTGTEAFF
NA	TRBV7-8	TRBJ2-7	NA	TGTGCCAGCAGCTTAGCGCTTGGAGCGGTAAAAGCCTACGAGCAGTACTTC	CASSLALGAVKAYEQYF
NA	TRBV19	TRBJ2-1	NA	TGTGCCAGTAGTATAGGGTTAGCTGGGGGGGGGCGATCGTTCTTC	CASSIGLAGGGRSFF
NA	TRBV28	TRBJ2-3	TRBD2	TGTGCCAGCAGTTTAGGAACGACGGGGGGGCGCCCGCAGTATTTT	CASSLGTTGGRPQYF
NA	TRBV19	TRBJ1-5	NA	TGTGCCAGTAGAGCGACGGCGAGCAATCAGCCCCAGCATTTT	CASRATASNQPQHF
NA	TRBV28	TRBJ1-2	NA	TGTGCCAGCAGTTTAACGGGCACAGACCTTAACTATGGCTACACCTTC	CASSLTGTDLNYGYTF
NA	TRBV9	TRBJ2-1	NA	TGTGCCAGCAGCGTCCAGGCCGGGAATGAGCAGTTCTTC	CASSVQAGNEQFF
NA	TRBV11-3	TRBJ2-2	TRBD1	TGTGCCAGCAGCCTGGGACAGTCGAACACCGGGGAGCTGTTTTTT	CASSLGQSNTGELFF